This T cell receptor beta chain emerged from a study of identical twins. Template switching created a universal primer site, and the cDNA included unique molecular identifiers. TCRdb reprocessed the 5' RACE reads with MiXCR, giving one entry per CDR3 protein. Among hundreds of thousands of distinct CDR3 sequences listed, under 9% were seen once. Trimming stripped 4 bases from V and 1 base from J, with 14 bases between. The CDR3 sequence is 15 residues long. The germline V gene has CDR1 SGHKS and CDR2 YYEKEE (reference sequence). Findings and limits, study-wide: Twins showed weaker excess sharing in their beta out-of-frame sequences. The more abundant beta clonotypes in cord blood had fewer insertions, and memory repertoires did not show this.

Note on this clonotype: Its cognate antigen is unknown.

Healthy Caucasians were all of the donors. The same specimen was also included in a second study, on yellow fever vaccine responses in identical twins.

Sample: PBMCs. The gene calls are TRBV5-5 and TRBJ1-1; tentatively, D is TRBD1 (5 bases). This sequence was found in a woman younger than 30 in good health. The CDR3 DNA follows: TGTGCCAGCAGCACCGGGACGTACTCGAACACTGAAGCTTTCTTT. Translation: CASSTGTYSNTEAFF.